The 22 T cell receptor beta chains presented below share a single source sample, sequenced in a study of CD8 T cells in ankylosing spondylitis. TCRdb reprocessed the 5' RACE reads with MiXCR, giving one entry per CDR3 protein. The data hold 200,000 to 250,000 distinct CDR3 sequences, with about 11% observed a single time. Material for sequencing was blood, either unsorted or a sorted T cell fraction (not recorded which). The receptors stem from a male donor with ankylosing spondylitis or in good health (not recorded which).

Details on this clonotype: A much larger clone is a single base away; this may be a read error. J is TRBJ2-3 and V is TRBV20-1, with D maybe TRBD2 (6 bases). Germline assignment: CDR1 DFQATT and CDR2 SNEGSKA (reference sequence). Between the trimmed V and J ends, which lost 1 base and 4 bases, there was a span of 18 bases. CDR3 length: 16 amino acids. The CDR3 region has the DNA TGCAGTGCTAGAGGTCTTTGGGGACTGGCCCCAGATACGCAGTATTTT. Protein: CSARGLWGLAPDTQYF.

V is TRBV19 and J is TRBJ2-7, with 9 bases lining up with TRBD2. This CDR3 comprises 15 residues. Looked up from germline, CDR1 is LNHDA and CDR2 is SQIVND (reference sequence). J was trimmed by 5 bases and V by 3 bases; bases with no gene match: 8. The CDR3 DNA is TGTGCCAGTAGTATTGTAGCGGGAGTGGGAAACGAGCAGTACTTC. Translated: CASSIVAGVGNEQYF. Together with reference TRBV19 and TRBJ2-7, the CDR3 gives the full variable domain: DGGITQSPKYLFRKEGQNVTLSCEQNLNHDAMYWYRQDPGQGLRLIYYSQIVNDFQKGDIAEGYSVSREKKESFPLTVTSAQKNPTAFYLCASSIVAGVGNEQYFGPGTRLTVT.

At least ten counts were recorded for this clonotype. V and J are TRBV15 and TRBJ1-2; 8 bases line up with TRBD1. This CDR3 has 14 residues. CDR1 is LNHNV and CDR2 is YYDKDF in the germline V gene (reference sequence). V was clipped by 5 bases and J by 4 bases; unmatched bases: 6. The DNA for the CDR3 is TGTGCCACCAGCGGACAGGGTTATGGCTATGGCTACACCTTC. This sequence encodes CATSGQGYGYGYTF. The full variable domain, with the rest looked up from reference TRBV15 and TRBJ1-2, is DAMVIQNPRYQVTQFGKPVTLSCSQTLNHNVMYWYQQKSSQAPKLLFHYYDKDFNNEADTPDNFQSRRPNTSFCFLDIRSPGLGDTAMYLCATSGQGYGYGYTFGSGTRLTVV.

This clonotype has a handful of counts. This chain connects TRBV5-1 to TRBJ1-1; D call uncertain. V dropped 1 base and J dropped 1 base, with 11 bases sitting between them. Germline CDR1 and CDR2: SGHRS and YFSETQ. This CDR3 is 15 amino acids long. The CDR3 spells CASSLLGNKNTEAFF. DNA for the CDR3: TGCGCCAGCAGCTTGTTGGGAAACAAGAACACTGAAGCTTTCTTT.

This clonotype has a single count. The chain joins TRBV3-1 to TRBJ2-2, with D perhaps matching TRBD1 or TRBD2 (5 bases each). The CDR3 spans 18 residues. Between the trimmed V and J ends, which lost 0 bases and 8 bases, there was a span of 22 bases. CDR1 is LGHDT, CDR2 YNNKEL, per germline (reference sequence). This CDR3 is CASSQDLSGALRSGELFF. The CDR3 DNA reads TGTGCCAGCAGCCAAGATCTTTCCGGGGCCTTGAGGTCGGGGGAGCTGTTTTTT.

The rearrangement links TRBV20-1 to TRBJ1-5, with D possibly matching TRBD1 (6 bases). The germline V gene encodes CDR1 DFQATT and CDR2 SNEGSKA (reference sequence). V shed 6 bases and J shed 0 bases, with 15 bases lying between them. The length of the CDR3 is 15 residues. The DNA for the CDR3 is TGCAGTGCCCTCGAAGGGGGTTATAGCAATCAGCCCCAGCATTTT. Its protein product is CSALEGGYSNQPQHF.

This clonotype was seen many times. The chain uses TRBV12-3 or TRBV12-4 and TRBJ2-3, with D unclear. The CDR3 extends over 16 amino acids. The germline V and J ends were trimmed by 5 bases and 1 base, with 16 bases remaining between them. In DNA form, the CDR3 reads TGTGCCAGCAGTACCCCTTTCGCAACTGGCACAGATACGCAGTATTTT. This sequence encodes CASSTPFATGTDTQYF.

This clonotype has more than one count but fewer than ten. The rearrangement links TRBV28 to TRBJ1-2; a possible D gene is TRBD1 (6 bases). Germline CDR1 reads MDHEN; CDR2 reads SYDVKM. V shed 1 base and J shed 3 bases, with 18 bases lying between them. The CDR3 is made up of 17 amino acids. CDR3 in amino acids: CASSLSKGGGNDYGYTF. The CDR3 DNA sequence: TGTGCCAGCAGTTTATCGAAGGGGGGGGGGAACGACTATGGCTACACCTTC.

This chain links TRBV25-1 with TRBJ2-2; 7 bases fit TRBD1. The CDR3 totals 16 residues. The germline V gene encodes CDR1 MGHDK and CDR2 SYGVNS. V dropped 3 bases and J dropped 0; count of bases not matched to a gene: 4. CDR3 in DNA: TGTGCCAGCAGTGAGATTGGGACAGCGAACACCGGGGAGCTGTTTTTT. Its translation is CASSEIGTANTGELFF.

The V call is TRBV6-5, the J call TRBJ1-2; the D is unclear. CDR3 length: 15 residues. The ends were cut back, 4 bases at V and 4 bases at J, with 16 bases in the middle. Germline CDR1 and CDR2: MNHEY and SVGAGI. CDR3 sequence: CASSSGREGGYGYTF. CDR3 sequence (DNA): TGTGCCAGCAGTTCCGGAAGGGAAGGCGGCTATGGCTACACCTTC.

In this sample, this clonotype turned up a few times. The V gene is TRBV3-1, the J gene TRBJ2-7; D gene unclear. Germline loops: CDR1 LGHDT, CDR2 YNNKEL (reference sequence). V dropped 0 bases and J dropped 6 bases, with 9 bases sitting between them. The CDR3 length is 13 residues. CDR3 residues: CASSQDVPIEQYF. The CDR3 nucleotides read TGTGCCAGCAGCCAAGATGTACCGATCGAGCAGTACTTC.

This clonotype showed up many times. Here the CDR3 DNA reads TGTGCCAGCAGCGGGACAGGGGATTCACCCCTCCACTTT. Translated, it gives CASSGTGDSPLHF. The chain uses TRBV6-6 and TRBJ1-6; 10 nucleotides match TRBD1. After removal of 6 bases from V and 8 bases from J, the junction contained 1 base not matched to a gene. Germline V gene lookup returns CDR1 MNHNY and CDR2 SVGAGI (reference sequence). The CDR3 loop spans 13 amino acids.

The table lists this clonotype with a few counts. This chain uses TRBV12-3 or TRBV12-4 with TRBJ2-5; 10 bases line up with TRBD2. J gave up 1 base and V 6 bases, and 2 bases lay outside the gene matches. The CDR3 sequence is 14 residues long. CDR3 loop: CASSGTSVQETQYF. The CDR3 DNA follows: TGTGCCAGCAGCGGGACTAGCGTCCAAGAGACCCAGTACTTC.

The sample holds a few counts of this clonotype. The V gene is TRBV5-4, the J gene TRBJ1-2; possible D gene TRBD1, 6 bases. The CDR3 has 14 amino acids. Looked up from germline, CDR1 is SGHNT and CDR2 is YYREEE (reference sequence). The ends were cut back, 4 bases at V and 3 bases at J, with 13 bases in the middle. CDR3 in DNA: TGTGCCAGCAGCCTCTACAGGGATGACTATGGCTACACCTTC. Protein: CASSLYRDDYGYTF.

The chain carries TRBV4-1 and TRBJ2-7, with D hard to call. Looked up from germline, CDR1 is MGHRA and CDR2 is YSYEKL. V lost 3 bases to trimming and J lost 4 bases, with 10 bases between them. The CDR3 contains 13 residues. The CDR3 DNA reads TGCGCCAGCAGCCAGGGTGCTGGGTACGAGCAGTACTTC. Translation gives CASSQGAGYEQYF.

Ten or more counts support this clonotype. The rearrangement uses TRBV25-1 and TRBJ2-5, with D unclear. V dropped 8 bases and J dropped 1 base, with 14 bases sitting between them. Germline CDR1 MGHDK, CDR2 SYGVNS. This CDR3 contains 14 residues. The DNA of the CDR3 is TGTGCCAGCTCTCGCCCGGGCTTCCAAGAGACCCAGTACTTC. Residues: CASSRPGFQETQYF.

The chain is built from TRBV20-1 and TRBJ2-1; D is unresolved. V was cut by 6 bases and J by 4 bases, with 25 bases left in between. The CDR3 is made up of 17 amino acids. Germline CDR1 reads DFQATT; CDR2 reads SNEGSKA (reference sequence). The CDR3, as DNA: TGCAGTGCGCTCGCCCCCCTTTCTAGTAGATATTACAATGAGCAGTTCTTC. It is translated as CSALAPLSSRYYNEQFF.

The chain combines TRBV15 with TRBJ1-1; D ambiguous. CDR3 length equals 13 residues. Trimming stripped 5 bases from V and 2 bases from J, with 9 bases between. The germline V gene has CDR1 LNHNV and CDR2 YYDKDF (reference sequence). CDR3 protein: CATSGQVNTEAFF. CDR3 nucleotides: TGTGCCACCAGCGGCCAGGTTAACACTGAAGCTTTCTTT.

This clonotype was detected many times. The chain carries TRBV11-2 and TRBJ1-1; D may be TRBD1 (6 bases). Germline V gene data show CDR1 as SGHAT and CDR2 as FQNNGV. The CDR3 has 12 amino acids. Between the trimmed V and J ends, which lost 6 bases and 4 bases, there was a span of 9 bases. CDR3 sequence: CASRQGGTEAFF. Written as DNA, the CDR3 is TGTGCCAGCAGACAGGGAGGCACTGAAGCTTTCTTT.

In this sample, this clonotype turned up many times. The genes are TRBV20-1 and TRBJ2-3; TRBD2 aligns across 14 bases. J was trimmed by 6 bases and V by 2 bases; bases with no gene match: 7. The CDR3 is made up of 16 amino acids. The germline V gene encodes CDR1 DFQATT and CDR2 SNEGSKA (reference sequence). This chain's CDR3 is CSARTGLAGVSDTQYF. CDR3 nucleotide sequence: TGCAGTGCTAGAACGGGACTAGCGGGAGTTTCCGATACGCAGTATTTT.

The rearrangement uses TRBV29-1 and TRBJ2-1, with 12 bases fitting TRBD1. Trimming cost V 2 bases and J 10 bases; bases outside gene matches: 6. Germline values: CDR1 SQVTM, CDR2 ANQGSEA. This CDR3 comprises 14 residues. The CDR3 loop reads CSVERGQGASEQFF. The CDR3 DNA reads TGCAGCGTTGAAAGGGGACAGGGGGCGTCCGAGCAGTTCTTC.

The V and J genes are TRBV2 and TRBJ2-2; 11 bases agree with TRBD2. V was clipped by 8 bases and J by 0 bases; unmatched bases: 5. The CDR3 runs to 16 residues. In germline, CDR1 is SNHLY, CDR2 FYNNEI. DNA of the CDR3: TGTGCCAGCCTTCCGGGACTAGCGGCGAACACCGGGGAGCTGTTTTTT. Translated: CASLPGLAANTGELFF.